These 18 T cell receptor beta chains share one sample of origin, sequenced in a study of spatial heterogeneity in lung cancer. TCRdb reprocessed the 5' RACE reads via MiXCR and lists one record per CDR3 protein. The sample comprises more than 6,000 distinct CDR3 sequences, around 9.7% of which are singletons, and approximately 25% rests with the top ten. Stated time point: sample taken at primary tumor resection. Sequenced here: normal lung tissue next to the tumor, sampled at surgery. The receptors derive from a male donor with early-stage non-small cell lung cancer.

By its share, this clonotype is medium-sized (0.01 to 0.1%). The V gene is TRBV5-8, the J gene TRBJ2-1; D may be TRBD2 (5 bases). V shed 2 bases and J shed 4 bases, with 10 bases lying between them. The CDR3 consists of 14 residues. Germline V lookup: CDR1 SGHTS, CDR2 YDEGEE. As DNA, the CDR3 is TGTGCCAGCAGCTTAGGAGAGGGATACAATGAGCAGTTCTTC. Protein: CASSLGEGYNEQFF.

The table lists this clonotype with many counts. The chain has TRBV7-2 and TRBJ1-1; TRBD1 agrees at 7 bases. Germline V gene sequence: CDR1 SGHTA, CDR2 FQGNSA. Losses at the gene ends were 5 bases for V and 8 bases for J; bases not matched to a gene: 17. The CDR3 covers 16 residues. CDR3 sequence: CASSRRGGRSDPEAFF. The CDR3 DNA sequence: TGTGCCAGCAGCCGTCGAGGGGGCCGGTCTGATCCCGAAGCTTTCTTT.

This clonotype was seen repeatedly, ten times or more. The chain recombines TRBV10-3 with TRBJ1-1, with D maybe TRBD1 (6 bases). Germline V gene lookup returns CDR1 ENHRY and CDR2 SYGVKD. The CDR3 sequence is 15 residues long. V was shortened by 5 bases and J by 0 bases, with 13 bases between the two germline ends. DNA for the CDR3: TGTGCCATCAGTTCAGGGGATCCCATGAACACTGAAGCTTTCTTT. It translates to CAISSGDPMNTEAFF.

This clonotype is deemed medium-sized. The CDR3 nucleotides read TGTGCCAGCAGCCAAGCCCCGAAAGAGACCCAGTACTTC. It specifies CASSQAPKETQYF. The chain couples TRBV14 to TRBJ2-5; D call uncertain. Germline V gene lookup returns CDR1 SGHDN and CDR2 FVKESK. The CDR3 loop spans 13 amino acids. Trimming shortened V by 1 base and J by 3 bases, and 6 bases separated the two germline ends.

In its sample, this clonotype was seen many times. The CDR3 DNA is TGTGCCATCAGTGAGGGGACTACAACCGGGGAGCTGTTTTTT. It encodes CAISEGTTTGELFF. The chain joins TRBV10-3 to TRBJ2-2, with 7 bases matching TRBD2. With V trimmed by 2 bases and J by 5 bases, 2 bases remained unmatched. Germline V gene sequence: CDR1 ENHRY, CDR2 SYGVKD. The CDR3 has 14 residues.

By proportion, this clonotype is medium-sized. This CDR3 reads CASSRSGSVADTQYF. The CDR3 nucleotides read TGTGCCAGCAGCCGTAGCGGGAGCGTGGCAGATACGCAGTATTTT. The chain recombines TRBV7-9 with TRBJ2-3; the match to TRBD2 covers 9 bases. Germline values: CDR1 SEHNR, CDR2 FQNEAQ (reference sequence). The CDR3 totals 15 residues. J gave up 4 bases and V 5 bases, and 7 bases lay outside the gene matches. The full variable domain, in which reference TRBV7-9 and TRBJ2-3 provide the parts outside the CDR3, is DTGVSQNPRHKITKRGQNVTFRCDPISEHNRLYWYRQTLGQGPEFLTYFQNEAQLEKSRLLSDRFSAERPKGSFSTLEIQRTEQGDSAMYLCASSRSGSVADTQYFGPGTRLTVL.

This clonotype was detected ten times or more. This rearrangement joins TRBV12-3 or TRBV12-4 to TRBJ2-5, with TRBD1 identical over 7 bases. The CDR3 has 15 residues. Trimming cost V 5 bases and J 1 base; bases outside gene matches: 7. The DNA for the CDR3 is TGTGCCAGCAGTCCACGGACAGGCCTCCAAGAGACCCAGTACTTC. This sequence encodes CASSPRTGLQETQYF.

This clonotype appeared many times. V and J are TRBV4-1 and TRBJ2-3; a possible D gene is TRBD2 (6 bases). Germline CDR1 reads MGHRA; CDR2 reads YSYEKL. V lost 0 bases to trimming and J lost 9 bases, with 16 bases between them. The CDR3 loop spans 15 amino acids. The CDR3 DNA reads as TGCGCCAGCAGCCAAGATGCCCGTGGGGCGGGGACGCAGTATTTT. Protein sequence: CASSQDARGAGTQYF.

This clonotype came up many times. The CDR3 sequence: CASNPFLGPSETQYF. In DNA form, the CDR3 reads TGTGCCAGCAACCCCTTCTTGGGGCCTTCGGAGACCCAGTACTTC. V gene TRBV7-9 combines with J gene TRBJ2-5; a weak D match, TRBD1 (5 bases). CDR3 size: 15 residues. Trimming removed 7 bases at V and 5 bases at J, with 20 bases between. Germline CDR1 reads SEHNR; CDR2 reads FQNEAQ (reference sequence).

This clonotype was observed at least ten times. The chain has TRBV5-8 and TRBJ2-6; possibly TRBD2 for D (5 bases). Germline V lookup: CDR1 SGHTS, CDR2 YDEGEE. This CDR3 spans 16 amino acids. Trimming removed 0 bases from V and 0 bases from J, with 7 bases in between. CDR3 nucleotide sequence: TGTGCCAGCAGCTTGGGGACTTTCTCTGGGGCCAACGTCCTGACTTTC. Translation gives CASSLGTFSGANVLTF.

With respect to this clonotype: One base away lies a much larger clone, so this may be a sequencing read error. V and J are TRBV3-1 and TRBJ2-7; D is unresolved. In germline, CDR1 is LGHDT, CDR2 YNNKEL (reference sequence). Trimming cost V 5 bases and J 1 base, with 9 bases left between them. The CDR3 is 13 residues long. DNA for the CDR3: TGTGCCAGCAGCTGCCCGTCTTCCTACGAGCAGTACTTC. This codes for CASSCPSSYEQYF.

In this sample, this clonotype turned up many times. The chain uses TRBV4-3 and TRBJ2-7; 7 bases are a match to TRBD1. Germline V gives CDR1 LGHNA, CDR2 YSLEER. This CDR3 is built from 15 residues. V was clipped by 1 base and J by 0 bases; unmatched bases: 3. The CDR3 here is CASSQARQGSYEQYF. The CDR3, as DNA: TGCGCCAGCAGCCAAGCGCGACAGGGCTCCTACGAGCAGTACTTC.

In this sample, this clonotype turned up many times. V gene TRBV7-9 combines with J gene TRBJ2-2; 8 bases are shared with TRBD2. The junction had 6 bases not matched to a gene; V was cut back by 2 bases and J by 7 bases. Germline V gives CDR1 SEHNR, CDR2 FQNEAQ (reference sequence). The CDR3 sequence is 15 residues long. In nucleotides, the CDR3 is TGTGCCAGCAGCTTATTGGCGGGAGGTGACGGGGAGCTGTTTTTT. Its translation is CASSLLAGGDGELFF.

In its sample, this clonotype was seen many times. The chain has TRBV7-9 and TRBJ1-5; TRBD1 is a possible D gene (5 bases). The CDR3 totals 13 residues. The germline gives CDR1 SEHNR, CDR2 FQNEAQ (reference sequence). V was shortened by 6 bases and J by 7 bases, with 13 bases between the two germline ends. This CDR3 is CASSKEGNQPQHF. DNA for the CDR3: TGTGCCAGCAGTAAGGAGGGGAACCAGCCCCAGCATTTT.

This clonotype appeared a few times. The chain employs TRBV30 and TRBJ2-3; D not resolved. Germline CDR1 is GTSNPN and CDR2 is SVGIG (reference sequence). V was shortened by 3 bases and J by 4 bases, with 11 bases between the two germline ends. The CDR3 sequence is 13 residues long. CDR3 in amino acids: CAWRNGASDTQYF. CDR3 in DNA: TGTGCCTGGAGAAATGGAGCTTCAGATACGCAGTATTTT.

This clonotype was seen at least ten times. The V call is TRBV5-4, the J call TRBJ1-6, with 7 bases identical to TRBD1. J lost 10 bases, V lost 0 bases, and 7 bases had no gene match. The CDR3 is made up of 15 amino acids. Germline V gene sequence: CDR1 SGHNT, CDR2 YYREEE (reference sequence). The CDR3 loop is CASSLAGDRDSPLHF. The CDR3, as DNA: TGTGCCAGCAGCTTGGCCGGTGACAGGGACTCACCCCTCCACTTT.

By its share, this clonotype is medium-sized. The V call is TRBV11-2, the J call TRBJ2-7, with TRBD1 matching 8 bases. The V gene's germline CDR1 is SGHAT and CDR2 FQNNGV. This CDR3 is built from 15 residues. V shed 1 base and J 5 bases; nucleotides not matched to a gene: 7. The CDR3, as DNA: TGTGCCAGCAGCTTAGGGCCAGGGGGCTTAGACGAGCAGTACTTC. Protein product: CASSLGPGGLDEQYF.

This chain joins TRBV7-2 and TRBJ2-5; TRBD2 agrees at 15 bases. The CDR3 has 17 amino acids. Germline V lookup: CDR1 SGHTA, CDR2 FQGNSA. With V trimmed by 6 bases and J by 2 bases, 7 bases remained unmatched. The CDR3 region is CASRGTSGGPGQETQYF. DNA for the CDR3: TGTGCCAGCAGAGGGACTAGCGGGGGGCCCGGGCAAGAGACCCAGTACTTC. Filled out from reference TRBV7-2 and TRBJ2-5, the complete variable domain reads GAGVSQSPSNKVTEKGKDVELRCDPISGHTALYWYRQSLGQGLEFLIYFQGNSAPDKSGLPSDRFSAERTGGSVSTLTIQRTQQEDSAVYLCASRGTSGGPGQETQYFGPGTRLLVL.